Listed below are T cell receptor beta chains from one sample, sequenced in a study of blood T cell repertoires in COVID-19. Sequencing used immunoSEQ multiplex PCR; TCRdb keeps in-frame clones, though not all of them. This sample has 25,000 to 30,000 clones, with roughly four fifths found just once. Specimen: peripheral blood. The receptors shown here come from a woman older than 75 with acute or convalescent COVID-19. The CDR3 runs from the conserved cysteine through the conserved F or W. A D gene is named only where the DNA matches it firmly. Clone size is shown for a subset of rows, as once, few, many or a class of expanded clone.

v_gene: TRBV28; d_gene: .; j_gene: TRBJ2-2; abundance: .; CDR3aa: CASEENTGELFF; CDR3nt: TGTGCCAGCGAGGAAAACACCGGGGAGCTGTTTTTT
v_gene: TRBV6-5; d_gene: TRBD1; j_gene: TRBJ2-5; abundance: .; CDR3aa: CASSQLDRGRETQYF; CDR3nt: TGTGCCAGCAGTCAACTCGACAGGGGGCGAGAGACCCAGTACTTC
v_gene: TRBV6-5; d_gene: TRBD2; j_gene: TRBJ2-7; abundance: .; CDR3aa: CASSSGRFSYEQYF; CDR3nt: TGTGCCAGCTCTAGCGGGCGCTTCTCCTACGAGCAGTACTTC
v_gene: TRBV2; d_gene: TRBD1; j_gene: TRBJ2-1; abundance: few; CDR3aa: CASSEPGQFYNEQFF; CDR3nt: TGTGCCAGCAGCGAACCGGGACAGTTTTACAATGAGCAGTTCTTC
v_gene: TRBV21-1; d_gene: .; j_gene: TRBJ2-7; abundance: .; CDR3aa: CASSKILGGERNEQYF; CDR3nt: TGTGCCAGCAGCAAAATTCTCGGGGGGGAAAGGAACGAGCAGTACTTC
v_gene: TRBV4-3; d_gene: .; j_gene: TRBJ2-7; abundance: .; CDR3aa: CASSQDSSYEQYF; CDR3nt: TGCGCCAGCAGCCAAGATTCGTCCTACGAGCAGTACTTC
v_gene: TRBV30; d_gene: TRBD1; j_gene: TRBJ2-2; abundance: .; CDR3aa: CAWTNRGLSTGELFF; CDR3nt: TGTGCCTGGACCAACAGGGGGCTGAGCACCGGGGAGCTGTTTTTT
v_gene: TRBV4-1; d_gene: TRBD1; j_gene: TRBJ1-2; abundance: many; CDR3aa: CASSQGPGTGINYGYTF; CDR3nt: TGCGCCAGCAGCCAAGGCCCTGGGACAGGGATTAACTATGGCTACACCTTC
v_gene: TRBV2; d_gene: TRBD1; j_gene: TRBJ1-2; abundance: .; CDR3aa: CASSGRGRVYGYTF; CDR3nt: TGTGCCAGCAGTGGTAGGGGGCGCGTCTATGGCTACACCTTC
v_gene: TRBV19; d_gene: .; j_gene: TRBJ1-1; abundance: .; CDR3aa: CASSLRGYQTTEAFF; CDR3nt: TGTGCCAGTAGTCTAAGGGGGTACCAGACGACTGAAGCTTTCTTT
v_gene: TRBV28; d_gene: TRBD1; j_gene: TRBJ1-2; abundance: .; CDR3aa: CASSLTGGSGGNYGYTF; CDR3nt: TGTGCCAGCAGTTTGACAGGGGGCTCAGGAGGGAACTATGGCTACACCTTC
v_gene: TRBV7-2; d_gene: .; j_gene: TRBJ2-7; abundance: once; CDR3aa: CASSSLAPGVGEQYF; CDR3nt: TGTGCCAGCAGCTCCCTGGCTCCCGGAGTGGGTGAGCAGTACTTC
v_gene: TRBV10-2; d_gene: .; j_gene: TRBJ1-1; abundance: .; CDR3aa: CASSEPSENTEAFF; CDR3nt: TGCGCCAGCAGTGAGCCCAGCGAGAACACTGAAGCTTTCTTT
v_gene: TRBV7-9; d_gene: .; j_gene: TRBJ2-1; abundance: .; CDR3aa: CASSRGDTGNEQFF; CDR3nt: TGTGCCAGCAGTCGGGGTGACACGGGTAATGAGCAGTTCTTC
v_gene: TRBV28; d_gene: .; j_gene: TRBJ2-5; abundance: .; CDR3aa: CASSLSSGGQETQYF; CDR3nt: TGTGCCAGCAGTTTATCCAGCGGAGGACAAGAGACCCAGTACTTC
v_gene: TRBV5-1; d_gene: .; j_gene: TRBJ2-3; abundance: .; CDR3aa: CASSGGLTDTQYF; CDR3nt: TGCGCCAGCAGCGGGGGACTCACAGATACGCAGTATTTT
v_gene: TRBV25-1; d_gene: .; j_gene: TRBJ1-6; abundance: .; CDR3aa: CASSEGQSPLHF; CDR3nt: TGTGCCAGCAGTGAGGGGCAATCACCCCTCCACTTT
v_gene: TRBV7-6; d_gene: .; j_gene: TRBJ1-5; abundance: .; CDR3aa: CASSLGAGVQPQHF; CDR3nt: TGTGCCAGCAGCTTAGGGGCAGGGGTTCAGCCCCAGCATTTT
v_gene: TRBV5-4; d_gene: TRBD1; j_gene: TRBJ1-3; abundance: .; CDR3aa: CASSLGGTALGNTIYF; CDR3nt: TGTGCCAGCAGCTTGGGCGGGACAGCTCTAGGAAACACCATATATTTT
v_gene: TRBV21-1; d_gene: .; j_gene: TRBJ1-6; abundance: .; CDR3aa: CAWTGWVDSPLHF; CDR3nt: TGTGCTTGGACAGGGTGGGTTGATTCACCCCTCCACTTT
v_gene: TRBV18; d_gene: TRBD1; j_gene: TRBJ1-4; abundance: .; CDR3aa: CASSPPRVPGQGFNEKLFF; CDR3nt: TGTGCCAGCTCACCCCCGAGAGTCCCGGGACAGGGTTTCAATGAAAAACTGTTTTTT
v_gene: TRBV4-1; d_gene: .; j_gene: TRBJ2-3; abundance: once; CDR3aa: CASSQVQSTDTQYF; CDR3nt: TGCGCCAGCAGCCAAGTCCAGAGCACAGATACGCAGTATTTT
v_gene: TRBV7-7; d_gene: TRBD1; j_gene: TRBJ2-2; abundance: .; CDR3aa: CASSPGTGTGELFF; CDR3nt: TGTGCCAGCAGCCCGGGGACAGGTACCGGGGAGCTGTTTTTT
v_gene: TRBV28; d_gene: .; j_gene: TRBJ2-2; abundance: .; CDR3aa: CASSLLASPTTGELFF; CDR3nt: TGTGCCAGCAGTTTATTGGCTAGTCCGACCACCGGGGAGCTGTTTTTT
v_gene: TRBV5-1; d_gene: .; j_gene: TRBJ1-2; abundance: .; CDR3aa: CASSSGVWGYTF; CDR3nt: TGCGCCAGCAGCTCAGGGGTGTGGGGCTACACCTTC
v_gene: TRBV24-1; d_gene: TRBD1; j_gene: TRBJ2-5; abundance: .; CDR3aa: CATSPATGTGGQETQYF; CDR3nt: TGTGCCACCAGTCCCGCGACCGGGACAGGAGGACAAGAGACCCAGTACTTC
v_gene: TRBV18; d_gene: TRBD1; j_gene: TRBJ2-2; abundance: .; CDR3aa: CASSSDRVDYTGELFF; CDR3nt: TGTGCCAGCTCATCAGACAGGGTGGATTACACCGGGGAGCTGTTTTTT
v_gene: TRBV10-3; d_gene: .; j_gene: TRBJ1-1; abundance: .; CDR3aa: CAISEWGGTGMNTEAFF; CDR3nt: TGTGCCATCAGTGAGTGGGGGGGAACAGGGATGAACACTGAAGCTTTCTTT
v_gene: TRBV9; d_gene: .; j_gene: TRBJ1-1; abundance: .; CDR3aa: CASSVEMGRPTTEAFF; CDR3nt: TGTGCCAGCAGCGTAGAAATGGGGCGCCCTACCACTGAAGCTTTCTTT
v_gene: TRBV4-1; d_gene: .; j_gene: TRBJ2-5; abundance: .; CDR3aa: CASSQEYRLGETQYF; CDR3nt: TGCGCCAGCAGCCAAGAATATCGACTCGGGGAGACCCAGTACTTC
v_gene: TRBV27; d_gene: .; j_gene: TRBJ1-5; abundance: .; CDR3aa: CASSPLGGTWRHF; CDR3nt: TGTGCCAGCAGTCCCCTCGGAGGAACCTGGAGGCATTTT
v_gene: TRBV30; d_gene: .; j_gene: TRBJ1-1; abundance: .; CDR3aa: CAWSGSTEAFF; CDR3nt: TGTGCCTGGAGTGGTAGTACTGAAGCTTTCTTT
v_gene: TRBV6-6; d_gene: .; j_gene: TRBJ1-2; abundance: .; CDR3aa: CASSLGEAYGYTF; CDR3nt: TGTGCCAGCAGTTTGGGGGAGGCCTATGGCTACACCTTC
v_gene: TRBV5-1; d_gene: TRBD2; j_gene: TRBJ2-3; abundance: .; CDR3aa: CASSLSGLAGVDTQYF; CDR3nt: TGCGCCAGCAGCCTCTCGGGACTAGCGGGGGTGGATACGCAGTATTTT
v_gene: TRBV20-1; d_gene: .; j_gene: TRBJ1-2; abundance: .; CDR3aa: CSARAPYGYTF; CDR3nt: TGCAGTGCTAGGGCACCCTATGGCTACACCTTC
v_gene: TRBV7-8; d_gene: TRBD1; j_gene: TRBJ2-7; abundance: .; CDR3aa: CASSATGTGPYEQYF; CDR3nt: TGTGCCAGCAGCGCCACGGGGACAGGGCCCTACGAGCAGTACTTC
v_gene: TRBV19; d_gene: TRBD1; j_gene: TRBJ1-1; abundance: .; CDR3aa: CASSLQGAGNTEAFF; CDR3nt: TGTGCCAGTAGTCTCCAGGGGGCAGGGAACACTGAAGCTTTCTTT
v_gene: TRBV4-2; d_gene: .; j_gene: TRBJ1-1; abundance: .; CDR3aa: CASSLGGSNTEAFF; CDR3nt: TGTGCCAGCAGCTTGGGGGGATCGAACACTGAAGCTTTCTTT
v_gene: TRBV10-3; d_gene: TRBD1; j_gene: TRBJ1-1; abundance: few; CDR3aa: CAIRESTGGMNTEAFF; CDR3nt: TGTGCCATCAGGGAATCGACAGGGGGAATGAACACTGAAGCTTTCTTT
v_gene: TRBV6-2/TRBV6-3; d_gene: .; j_gene: TRBJ1-1; abundance: .; CDR3aa: CASSPRGSADAFF; CDR3nt: TGTGCCAGCAGCCCGCGGGGAAGCGCAGACGCTTTCTTT
v_gene: TRBV28; d_gene: .; j_gene: TRBJ2-2; abundance: .; CDR3aa: CASSLSFVGERELFF; CDR3nt: TGTGCCAGCAGTTTATCGTTTGTTGGGGAGAGGGAGCTGTTTTTT
v_gene: TRBV7-2; d_gene: .; j_gene: TRBJ1-1; abundance: .; CDR3aa: CASSLGANTEAFF; CDR3nt: TGTGCCAGCAGCTTAGGGGCGAACACTGAAGCTTTCTTT
v_gene: TRBV29-1; d_gene: TRBD2; j_gene: TRBJ2-4; abundance: .; CDR3aa: CSVARGGSIQYF; CDR3nt: TGCAGCGTCGCTAGGGGAGGGAGCATTCAGTACTTC
v_gene: TRBV28; d_gene: .; j_gene: TRBJ2-2; abundance: .; CDR3aa: CASSSDYSTPNTGELFF; CDR3nt: TGTGCCAGCAGTTCAGACTATTCGACCCCGAACACCGGGGAGCTGTTTTTT
v_gene: TRBV9; d_gene: TRBD2; j_gene: TRBJ2-7; abundance: .; CDR3aa: CASSRTGRASYEQYF; CDR3nt: TGTGCCAGCAGCCGAACCGGGAGGGCCTCCTACGAGCAGTACTTC
v_gene: TRBV28; d_gene: .; j_gene: TRBJ1-1; abundance: .; CDR3aa: CASSLNLGNTEAFF; CDR3nt: TGTGCCAGCAGTTTAAATCTCGGGAACACTGAAGCTTTCTTT